What follows describes a single T cell receptor beta chain. Its specificity is unknown. These data are taken from a study of cytomegalovirus exposure and HLA in healthy donors. Whole-study findings and limits: Associated with HLA alleles at 0.05 false discovery rate in a later analysis were 16,951 TCR beta sequences.

V was pared by 0 bases and J by 2 bases, with 3 bases between. The CDR3 is made up of 12 amino acids. Germline-derived CDR1 and CDR2 are SGHDT and YYEEEE. Primers for the PCR totalled 60 Vbeta and 13 Jbeta. Data came from immunoSEQ multiplex PCR; TCRdb stores just in-frame clones and leaves some out. The sample holds about 200,000 clones, 75% to 85% seen once. Material: PBMCs. The chain has TRBV5-6 and TRBJ2-7; D uncertain. This receptor was obtained from a woman aged 50 to 65 in good health and CMV-seronegative. CDR3 protein: CASSLDTYEQYF. The CDR3 region has the DNA TGTGCCAGCAGCTTGGACACCTACGAGCAGTACTTC.